This note documents a single T cell receptor beta chain sequence. Amplification targeted TCR beta CDR3 regions from RNA transcripts. TCR CDR3 underwent first-round RT-PCR with the HTBI primer set. MiXCR, run by TCRdb on the multiplex PCR reads, gives a single entry per CDR3 protein. Among about 560,000 distinct CDR3 sequences, around 13% were seen once, and the ten largest hold approximately 15%. The sample belongs to a study of T cells in Graves' hyperthyroidism and ophthalmopathy. This TCR derives from a woman aged 40 to 55 with Graves' hyperthyroidism. Sequenced sample: blood.

The CDR3 loop is CASSVESSGNTIYF. The CDR3 DNA sequence: TGTGCCAGCAGCGTAGAAAGCTCTGGAAACACCATATATTTT. This chain links TRBV9 with TRBJ1-3; D is undetermined. Germline CDR1 and CDR2: SGDLS and YYNGEE. V was shortened by 0 bases and J by 0 bases, with 4 bases between the two germline ends. The CDR3 loop spans 14 amino acids.